Described below is a single T cell receptor beta chain sequence and its context. The antigen is unknown. This sample is part of a study of T cell responses to AZD1222 COVID-19 vaccine. Germline CDR1 and CDR2: SGHDN and FVKESK. The CDR3 is 12 residues long. Trimming cost V 4 bases and J 1 base, with 5 bases left between them. General study results and limits: Reportedly, nearly half the spike-specific TCRs target unmutated variant regions. White British people made up most donors, females outnumbered males, and clonal diversity was possibly underestimated. The CD4 TCRs associated with vaccination extended across spike and predominated at 160-218 and 743-854.

Profiled with immunoSEQ multiplex PCR; TCRdb holds only in-frame clones, not every one. The sample includes over 60,000 clones, 79% of them seen just once. The chain carries TRBV14 and TRBJ2-7; D remains ambiguous. The receptor's source is an adult in good health. The sample was peripheral blood, taken on day 0 of MenACWY control vaccination. CDR3 loop: CASSLGSYEQYF. The CDR3 bases are TGTGCCAGCAGCCTAGGGTCCTACGAGCAGTACTTC.